This T cell receptor beta chain was sequenced for a study of OX40 agonist ivuxolimab in advanced cancers. Study background: Of the patients, three showed partial responses, one with hepatocellular carcinoma and two with cutaneous melanoma. Whole-study findings and limits: In the 0.1 to 3.0 mg/kg range, CD4+ and CD8+ blood T cells had expanded clonally by week 6. In general, CD8+ T cells held more expanded clones than CD4+ did, on average.

This clone was seen only once. Its antigen remains unknown. Clones were read by immunoSEQ multiplex PCR, and TCRdb kept only the in-frame ones, dropping some. The repertoire consists of under 55,000 clones, with roughly 90% occurring once and the leading ten covering 6.7%. Autoimmune disease history or systemic immunosuppression barred patients. The sample consisted of CD4+ or CD8+ T cells sorted from blood, taken in a trial of the OX40 agonist ivuxolimab. The TCR originated in an adult with an advanced solid tumor such as melanoma, head and neck, liver or kidney cancer.

The DNA of the CDR3 is TGCGCCAGCGCCTTTAGCGGGGGGCAAACCTACGAGCAGTACTTC. Encoded protein: CASAFSGGQTYEQYF. The chain combines TRBV10-2 with TRBJ2-7; 10 nucleotides agree with TRBD2. Per germline, CDR1 WSHSY and CDR2 SAAADI. This CDR3 has 15 residues. J gave up 2 bases and V 8 bases, and 9 bases lay outside the gene matches.